This T cell receptor (beta chain) was identified in a study of T-cell memory formation after mild COVID-19. The study's findings and limits: CD4/CD8 balance characterized clones contracting day 15 to 85, and CD4+ skew characterized later expanders. CD8+ contracting clones occupied EMRA, while CD4+ ones occupied mainly CM and EM. That cross-reactive memory joined was suggested by some responding clones appearing in pre-infection memory.

Only a few counts were recorded for this clonotype. Its antigen is as yet unknown. Each CDR3 protein gets one entry after TCRdb re-called the 5' RACE reads with MiXCR. This table holds 470,000 or so distinct CDR3 sequences, around 25% found once. CDR3 length equals 16 residues. Germline assignment: CDR1 SEHNR and CDR2 FQNEAQ (reference sequence). J was trimmed by 5 bases and V by 1 base; bases with no gene match: 8. The receptor was derived from an adult woman who had mild COVID-19 (a few samples of this study predate the infection). Cell type and time point are not known. The sequencing sample was made of PBMCs or a T cell subset sorted from them (not recorded which). This sequence joins TRBV7-9 and TRBJ2-1; 7 positions agree with TRBD1. CDR3 nucleotide sequence: TGTGCCAGCAGCTTAGAGAGGGGGCTTAGTGACAATGAGCAGTTCTTC. Amino acids: CASSLERGLSDNEQFF.